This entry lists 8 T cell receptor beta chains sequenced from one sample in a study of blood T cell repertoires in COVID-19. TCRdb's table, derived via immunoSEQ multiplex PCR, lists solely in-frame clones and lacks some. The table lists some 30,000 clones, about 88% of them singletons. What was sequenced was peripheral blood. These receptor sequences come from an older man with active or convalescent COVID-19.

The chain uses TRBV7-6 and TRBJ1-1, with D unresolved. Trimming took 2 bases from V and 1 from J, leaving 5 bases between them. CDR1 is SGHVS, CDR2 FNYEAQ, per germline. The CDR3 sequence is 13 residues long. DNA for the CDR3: TGTGCCAGCAGCTTAAACAGGAACACTGAAGCTTTCTTT. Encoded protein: CASSLNRNTEAFF.

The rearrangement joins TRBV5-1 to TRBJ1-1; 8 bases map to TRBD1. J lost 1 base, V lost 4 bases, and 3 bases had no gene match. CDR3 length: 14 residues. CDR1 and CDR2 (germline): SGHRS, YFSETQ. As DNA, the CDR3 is TGCGCCAGCAGCCCGGGACAGGCGAACACTGAAGCTTTCTTT. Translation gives CASSPGQANTEAFF.

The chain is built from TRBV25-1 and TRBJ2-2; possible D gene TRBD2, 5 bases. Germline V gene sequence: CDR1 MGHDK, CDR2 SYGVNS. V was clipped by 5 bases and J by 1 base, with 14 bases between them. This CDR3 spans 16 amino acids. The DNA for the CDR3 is TGTGCCAGCAGTTACTCTCAGGCGGGGAACACCGGGGAGCTGTTTTTT. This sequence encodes CASSYSQAGNTGELFF.

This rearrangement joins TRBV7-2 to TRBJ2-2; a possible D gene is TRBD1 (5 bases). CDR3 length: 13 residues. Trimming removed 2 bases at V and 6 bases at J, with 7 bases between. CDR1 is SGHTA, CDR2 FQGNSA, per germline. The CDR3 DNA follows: TGTGCCAGCAGCTTAAAACAGGCCGGGGAGCTGTTTTTT. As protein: CASSLKQAGELFF. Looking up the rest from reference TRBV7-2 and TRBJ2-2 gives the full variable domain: GAGVSQSPSNKVTEKGKDVELRCDPISGHTALYWYRQSLGQGLEFLIYFQGNSAPDKSGLPSDRFSAERTGGSVSTLTIQRTQQEDSAVYLCASSLKQAGELFFGEGSRLTVL.

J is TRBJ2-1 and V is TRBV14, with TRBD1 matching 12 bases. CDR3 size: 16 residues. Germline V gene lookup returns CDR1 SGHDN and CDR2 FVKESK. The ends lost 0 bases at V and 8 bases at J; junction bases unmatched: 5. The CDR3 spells CASSQEGTGGSDEQFF. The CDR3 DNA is TGTGCCAGCAGCCAAGAAGGGACAGGGGGCTCGGATGAGCAGTTCTTC. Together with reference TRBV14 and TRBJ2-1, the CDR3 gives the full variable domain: EAGVTQFPSHSVIEKGQTVTLRCDPISGHDNLYWYRRVMGKEIKFLLHFVKESKQDESGMPNNRFLAERTGGTYSTLKVQPAELEDSGVYFCASSQEGTGGSDEQFFGPGTRLTVL.

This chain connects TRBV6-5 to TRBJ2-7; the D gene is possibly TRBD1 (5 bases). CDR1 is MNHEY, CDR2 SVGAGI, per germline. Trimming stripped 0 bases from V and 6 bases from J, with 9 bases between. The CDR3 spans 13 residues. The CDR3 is CASSYSIRGEQYF. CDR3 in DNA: TGTGCCAGCAGTTACTCGATAAGGGGCGAGCAGTACTTC.

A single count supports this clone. CDR3 sequence reads: CAWSAGGRTEAFF. The CDR3 DNA reads as TGTGCCTGGAGCGCAGGGGGGAGGACTGAAGCTTTCTTT. The rearrangement links TRBV30 to TRBJ1-1, with 7 bases fitting TRBD1. The junction had 6 bases not matched to a gene; V was cut back by 3 bases and J by 5 bases. The CDR3 extends over 13 amino acids. Germline CDR1 is GTSNPN and CDR2 is SVGIG (reference sequence).

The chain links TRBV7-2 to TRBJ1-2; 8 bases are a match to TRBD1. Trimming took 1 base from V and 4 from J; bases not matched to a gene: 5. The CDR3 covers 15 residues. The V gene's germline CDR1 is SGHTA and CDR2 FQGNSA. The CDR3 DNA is TGTGCCAGCAGCTTAGAGGACAGGGCTGGCTATGGCTACACCTTC. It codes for CASSLEDRAGYGYTF.